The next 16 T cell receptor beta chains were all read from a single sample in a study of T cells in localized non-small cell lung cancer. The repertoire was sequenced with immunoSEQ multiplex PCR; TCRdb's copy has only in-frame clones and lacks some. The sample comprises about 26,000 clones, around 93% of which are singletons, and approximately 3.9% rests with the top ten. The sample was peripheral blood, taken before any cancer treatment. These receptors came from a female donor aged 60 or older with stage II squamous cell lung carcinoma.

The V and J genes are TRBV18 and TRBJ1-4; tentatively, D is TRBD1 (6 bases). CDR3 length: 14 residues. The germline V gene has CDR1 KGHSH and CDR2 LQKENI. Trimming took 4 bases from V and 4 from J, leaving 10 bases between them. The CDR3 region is CASSLSGDNEKLFF. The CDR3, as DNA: TGTGCCAGCTCACTCTCAGGGGATAATGAAAAACTGTTTTTT.

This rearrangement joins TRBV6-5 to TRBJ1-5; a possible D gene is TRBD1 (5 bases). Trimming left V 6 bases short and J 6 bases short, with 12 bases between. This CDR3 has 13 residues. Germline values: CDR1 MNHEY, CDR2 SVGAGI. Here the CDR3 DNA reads TGTGCCAGCAGCCGACGGAGGGGTCAGCCCCAGCATTTT. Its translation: CASSRRRGQPQHF.

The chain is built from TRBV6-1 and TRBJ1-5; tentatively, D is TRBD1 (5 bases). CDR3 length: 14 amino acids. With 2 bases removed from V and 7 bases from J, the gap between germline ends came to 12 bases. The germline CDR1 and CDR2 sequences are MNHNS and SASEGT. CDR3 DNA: TGTGCCAGCAGTGAACAAGGGGAGAGCCAGCCCCAGCATTTT. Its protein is CASSEQGESQPQHF.

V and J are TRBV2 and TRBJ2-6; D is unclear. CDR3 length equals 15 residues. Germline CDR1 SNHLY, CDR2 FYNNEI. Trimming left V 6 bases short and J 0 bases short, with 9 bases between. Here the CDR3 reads CASSVTSSGANVLTF. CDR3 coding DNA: TGTGCCAGCAGCGTGACATCCTCTGGGGCCAACGTCCTGACTTTC.

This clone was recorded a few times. CDR3: CASSLGGGNYNEQFF. The DNA of the CDR3 is TGTGCCAGCAGCTTGGGCGGGGGTAACTACAATGAGCAGTTCTTC. The V and J genes are TRBV5-6 and TRBJ2-1; 7 nucleotides align to TRBD2. Germline CDR1 is SGHDT and CDR2 is YYEEEE. The length of the CDR3 is 15 residues. After removal of 0 bases from V and 3 bases from J, the junction contained 3 bases not matched to a gene. The full variable domain, in which reference TRBV5-6 and TRBJ2-1 provide the parts outside the CDR3, is DAGVTQSPTHLIKTRGQQVTLRCSPKSGHDTVSWYQQALGQGPQFIFQYYEEEERQRGNFPDRFSGHQFPNYSSELNVNALLLGDSALYLCASSLGGGNYNEQFFGPGTRLTVL.

CDR3 nucleotide sequence: TGTGCCAGCAGCTTGGTTGGGACCGCCTCTGGGGCCAACGTCCTGACTTTC. This gives the protein CASSLVGTASGANVLTF. The chain couples TRBV5-6 to TRBJ2-6; tentatively, D is TRBD1 or TRBD2 (5 bases each). V lost 0 bases and J 0 bases, leaving 10 bases between the germline ends. This CDR3 contains 17 residues. The V gene's germline CDR1 is SGHDT and CDR2 YYEEEE.

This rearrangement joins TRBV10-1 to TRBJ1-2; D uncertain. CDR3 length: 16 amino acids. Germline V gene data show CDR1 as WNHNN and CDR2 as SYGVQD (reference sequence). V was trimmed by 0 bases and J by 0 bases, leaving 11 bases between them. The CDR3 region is CASSESRGKPNYGYTF. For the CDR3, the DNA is TGCGCCAGCAGTGAGTCGAGAGGGAAACCTAACTATGGCTACACCTTC.

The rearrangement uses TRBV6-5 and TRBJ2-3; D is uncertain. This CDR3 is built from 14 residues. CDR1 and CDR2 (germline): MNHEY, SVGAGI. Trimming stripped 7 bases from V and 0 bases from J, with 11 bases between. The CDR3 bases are TGTGCCAGCACCCCGAAGCTGAGCACAGATACGCAGTATTTT. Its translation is CASTPKLSTDTQYF.

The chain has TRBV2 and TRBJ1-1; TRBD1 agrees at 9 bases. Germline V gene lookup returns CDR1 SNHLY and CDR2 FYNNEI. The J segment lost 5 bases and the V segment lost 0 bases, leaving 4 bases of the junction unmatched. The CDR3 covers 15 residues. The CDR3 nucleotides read TGTGCCAGCAGTGAAGCCGGACAGGGGAGGACTGAAGCTTTCTTT. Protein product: CASSEAGQGRTEAFF.

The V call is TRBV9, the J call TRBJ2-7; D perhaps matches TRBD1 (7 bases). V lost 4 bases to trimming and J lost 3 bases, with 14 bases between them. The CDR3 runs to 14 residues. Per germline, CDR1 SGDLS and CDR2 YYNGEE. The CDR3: CASSPGDSFYEQYF. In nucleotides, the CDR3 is TGTGCCAGCAGCCCGGGGGACAGTTTCTACGAGCAGTACTTC. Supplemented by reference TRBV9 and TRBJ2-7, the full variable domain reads DSGVTQTPKHLITATGQRVTLRCSPRSGDLSVYWYQQSLDQGLQFLIQYYNGEERAKGNILERFSAQQFPDLHSELNLSSLELGDSALYFCASSPGDSFYEQYFGPGTRLTVT.

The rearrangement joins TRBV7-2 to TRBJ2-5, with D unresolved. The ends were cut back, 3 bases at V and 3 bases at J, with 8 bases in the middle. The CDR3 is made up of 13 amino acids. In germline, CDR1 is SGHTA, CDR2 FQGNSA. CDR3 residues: CASSFIAKETQYF. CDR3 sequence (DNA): TGTGCCAGCAGCTTTATAGCTAAAGAGACCCAGTACTTC.

CDR3 DNA: TGTGCCAGCTCACCCCGGGGACTAGACGGCGAGCAGTACTTC. It is translated as CASSPRGLDGEQYF. This chain joins TRBV18 and TRBJ2-7; TRBD2 matches at 8 bases. V shed 3 bases, J shed 6 bases, and the junction held 7 bases outside the gene matches. The CDR3 contains 14 residues. Germline loops: CDR1 KGHSH, CDR2 LQKENI.

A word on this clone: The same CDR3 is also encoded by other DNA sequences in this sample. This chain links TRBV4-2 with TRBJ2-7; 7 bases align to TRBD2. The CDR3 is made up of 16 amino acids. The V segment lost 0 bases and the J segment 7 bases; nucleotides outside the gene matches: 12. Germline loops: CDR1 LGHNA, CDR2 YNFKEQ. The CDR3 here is CASSQDRTSGTIEQYF. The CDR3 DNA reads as TGTGCCAGCAGCCAAGATAGGACTAGTGGGACTATAGAGCAGTACTTC.

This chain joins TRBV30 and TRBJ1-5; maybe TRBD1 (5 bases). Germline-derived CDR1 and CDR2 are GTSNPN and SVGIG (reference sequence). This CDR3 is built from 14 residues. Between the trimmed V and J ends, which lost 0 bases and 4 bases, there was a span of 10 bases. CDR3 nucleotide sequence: TGTGCCTGGAGTGTCCAGGGCGGGAATCAGCCCCAGCATTTT. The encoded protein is CAWSVQGGNQPQHF.

The chain's CDR3 is CASSPQRVHTGELFF. The CDR3 region has the DNA TGTGCCAGCTCACCCCAGCGGGTCCACACCGGGGAGCTGTTTTTT. This chain connects TRBV18 to TRBJ2-2; possible D gene TRBD2, 6 bases. V was shortened by 3 bases and J by 3 bases, with 11 bases between the two germline ends. In germline, CDR1 is KGHSH, CDR2 LQKENI. This CDR3 is built from 15 residues.

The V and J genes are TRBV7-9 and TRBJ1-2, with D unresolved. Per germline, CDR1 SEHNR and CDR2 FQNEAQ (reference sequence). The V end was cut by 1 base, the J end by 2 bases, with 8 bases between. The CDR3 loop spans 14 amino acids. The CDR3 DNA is TGTGCCAGCAGCTTAGTGGGTAGCAACTATGGCTACACCTTC. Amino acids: CASSLVGSNYGYTF.